The text below deals with one T cell receptor (beta chain). V was clipped by 3 bases and J by 1 base, with 6 bases between them. The CDR3 covers 13 residues. Germline CDR1 is KGHSH and CDR2 is LQKENI. The PCR contained 60 Vbeta and 13 Jbeta primers. The table came from immunoSEQ multiplex PCR; TCRdb's copy has only in-frame clones and leaves some out. Seen here are about 170,000 clones, roughly 78% observed once, and the top ten hold approximately 13%. The data belong to a study of cytomegalovirus exposure and HLA in healthy donors. The chain employs TRBV18 and TRBJ1-1; the D is unclear. Specimen: PBMCs. The TCR was taken from a woman aged 45-65 years in good health and CMV-seropositive. The chain's CDR3 is CASSPGRNTEAFF. CDR3 nucleotide sequence: TGTGCCAGCTCACCTGGGCGGAACACTGAAGCTTTCTTT.